Given below is one TCR beta chain in context. The antigen remains unidentified. Nominally healthy donors were sampled, though unrecorded immune exposures were likely. This sample stems from a study of cytomegalovirus exposure and HLA in healthy donors. Study outcomes and limitations: The authors reported that TCR beta sequences could predict HLA-A and HLA-B alleles. These predictions were accurate for most subjects in the first cohort. A link between a missense DCLRE1C variant and TCR beta V- and J-gene trimming emerged from a later analysis. Segments of the TCR beta V type were, in most cases, productive about 90% or about 30% of the time in an earlier analysis.

V lost 5 bases and J 4 bases, leaving 6 bases between the germline ends. In germline, CDR1 is MNHEY, CDR2 SMNVEV (reference sequence). This CDR3 has 12 amino acids. The PCR contained 60 Vbeta and 13 Jbeta primers. Generated by immunoSEQ multiplex PCR, the TCRdb table keeps only in-frame clones and is missing some. The data contain 150,000 to 200,000 clones, about four fifths of them singletons. The TCR comes from a male donor in good health and CMV-seropositive. Input material: PBMCs. The V gene is TRBV27, the J gene TRBJ2-1; D might be TRBD2 (5 bases). This chain's CDR3 is CASSGGYNEQFF. The CDR3 DNA reads as TGTGCCAGCAGTGGAGGTTACAATGAGCAGTTCTTC.